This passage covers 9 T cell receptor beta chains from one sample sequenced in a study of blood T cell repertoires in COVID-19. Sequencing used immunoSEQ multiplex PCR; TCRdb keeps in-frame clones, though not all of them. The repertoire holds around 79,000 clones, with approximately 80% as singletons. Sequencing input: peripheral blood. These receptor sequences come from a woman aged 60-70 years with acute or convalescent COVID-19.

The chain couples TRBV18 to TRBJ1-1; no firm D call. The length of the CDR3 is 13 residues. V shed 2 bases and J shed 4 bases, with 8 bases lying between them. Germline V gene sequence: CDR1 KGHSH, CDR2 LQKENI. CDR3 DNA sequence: TGTGCCAGCTCACCAGGGCCGAGCACTGAAGCTTTCTTT. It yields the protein CASSPGPSTEAFF.

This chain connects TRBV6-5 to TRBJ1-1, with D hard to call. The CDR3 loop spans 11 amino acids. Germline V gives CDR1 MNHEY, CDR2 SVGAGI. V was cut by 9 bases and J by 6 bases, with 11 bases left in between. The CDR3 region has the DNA TGTGCCAGTGGGGAGGTGGCTGAAGCTTTCTTT. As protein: CASGEVAEAFF.

CDR3 amino acids: CASSPLQGTNEKLFF. As DNA, the CDR3 is TGTGCCAGTAGTCCCCTACAGGGAACTAATGAAAAACTGTTTTTT. The chain joins TRBV19 to TRBJ1-4, with D possibly TRBD1 on 6 matching bases. The CDR3 is made up of 15 amino acids. Trimming shortened V by 5 bases and J by 1 base, and 11 bases separated the two germline ends. Germline CDR1 reads LNHDA; CDR2 reads SQIVND (reference sequence).

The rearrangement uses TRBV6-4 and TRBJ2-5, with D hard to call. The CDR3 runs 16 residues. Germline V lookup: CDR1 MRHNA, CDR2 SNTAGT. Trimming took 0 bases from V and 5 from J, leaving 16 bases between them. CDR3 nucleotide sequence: TGTGCCAGCAGTGACTCCTCTTTAGAGCCCGGGGAGACCCAGTACTTC. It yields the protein CASSDSSLEPGETQYF.

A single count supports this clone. DNA for the CDR3: TGTGCCATCCGCGACTACCCGGACCGGGGTGAGCAGTACTTC. It codes for CAIRDYPDRGEQYF. This chain joins TRBV10-3 and TRBJ2-7; D is perhaps TRBD2 (5 bases). V lost 8 bases and J 7 bases, leaving 21 bases between the germline ends. CDR3 length: 14 residues. The germline V gene has CDR1 ENHRY and CDR2 SYGVKD.

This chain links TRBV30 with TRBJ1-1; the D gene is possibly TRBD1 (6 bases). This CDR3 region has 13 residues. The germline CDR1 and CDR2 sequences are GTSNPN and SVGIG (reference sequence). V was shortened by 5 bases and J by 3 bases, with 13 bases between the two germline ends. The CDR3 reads CAWSDRSYTEAFF. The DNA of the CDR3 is TGTGCCTGGTCAGACAGGAGTTACACTGAAGCTTTCTTT.

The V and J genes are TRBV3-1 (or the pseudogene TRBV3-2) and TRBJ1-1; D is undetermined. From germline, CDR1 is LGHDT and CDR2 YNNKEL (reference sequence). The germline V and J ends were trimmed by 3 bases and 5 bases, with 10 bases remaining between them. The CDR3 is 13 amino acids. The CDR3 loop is CASSQEQRTEAFF. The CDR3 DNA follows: TGTGCCAGCAGCCAGGAACAGCGGACTGAAGCTTTCTTT.

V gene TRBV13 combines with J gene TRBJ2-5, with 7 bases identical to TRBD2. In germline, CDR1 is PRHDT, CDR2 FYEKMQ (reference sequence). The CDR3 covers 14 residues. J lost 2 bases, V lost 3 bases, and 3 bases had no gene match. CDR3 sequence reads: CASSLRAGQETQYF. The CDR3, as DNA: TGTGCCAGCAGCTTGAGAGCGGGGCAAGAGACCCAGTACTTC.

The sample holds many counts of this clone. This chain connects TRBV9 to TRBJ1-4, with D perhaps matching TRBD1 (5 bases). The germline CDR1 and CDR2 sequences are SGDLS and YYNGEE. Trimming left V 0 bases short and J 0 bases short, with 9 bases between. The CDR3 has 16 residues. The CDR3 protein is CASSVGGTSTNEKLFF. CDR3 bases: TGTGCCAGCAGCGTAGGGGGGACTTCAACTAATGAAAAACTGTTTTTT. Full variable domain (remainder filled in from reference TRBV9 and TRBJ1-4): DSGVTQTPKHLITATGQRVTLRCSPRSGDLSVYWYQQSLDQGLQFLIQYYNGEERAKGNILERFSAQQFPDLHSELNLSSLELGDSALYFCASSVGGTSTNEKLFFGSGTQLSVL.